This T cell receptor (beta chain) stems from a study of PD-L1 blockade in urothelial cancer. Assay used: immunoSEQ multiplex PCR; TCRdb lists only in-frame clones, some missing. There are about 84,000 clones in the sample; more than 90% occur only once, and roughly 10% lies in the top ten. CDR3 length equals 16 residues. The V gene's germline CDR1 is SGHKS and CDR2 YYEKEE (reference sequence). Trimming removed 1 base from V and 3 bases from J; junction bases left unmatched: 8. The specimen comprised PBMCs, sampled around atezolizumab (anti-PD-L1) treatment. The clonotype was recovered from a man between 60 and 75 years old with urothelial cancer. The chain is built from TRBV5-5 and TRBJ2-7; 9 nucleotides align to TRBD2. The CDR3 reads CASSLKERGDLYEQYF. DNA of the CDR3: TGTGCCAGCAGCTTGAAGGAGCGGGGGGACCTCTACGAGCAGTACTTC.